This record concerns one T cell receptor (beta chain) sequence. Antigen unknown. Germline V gene sequence: CDR1 SEHNR, CDR2 FQNEAQ (reference sequence). This CDR3 is built from 16 residues. Trimming shortened V by 5 bases and J by 6 bases, and 23 bases separated the two germline ends. This specimen belongs to a study of CD8 T cells in ankylosing spondylitis. Study-level results: Seven or eight highly homologous variants made up a TCR beta motif, and this motif appeared characteristic of ankylosing spondylitis blood.

Quantitative 5'-RACE with molecular barcodes generated TCR beta libraries. TCRdb redid the calling of the 5' RACE reads with MiXCR, one entry per CDR3 protein. The sample yields about 500,000 distinct CDR3 sequences, over 9.5% seen once. Sequencing used blood, either unsorted or a sorted T cell fraction (not recorded which). The chain joins TRBV7-9 to TRBJ2-7; the D call may be TRBD1 or TRBD2 (6 bases each). This receptor was identified in a male donor with ankylosing spondylitis. CDR3 sequence (DNA): TGTGCCAGCAGCCCCTGGGGACACCCGGGGGTAAGCGAGCAGTACTTC. Its translation: CASSPWGHPGVSEQYF.